One sample yielded the 20 T cell receptor beta chains listed below, sequenced in a study of T cells in Graves' hyperthyroidism and ophthalmopathy (dated 2019 in TCRdb). Library construction relied on multiplex PCR. The run used an Illumina HiSeq 2000. The TCR beta CDR3 regions were amplified from the RNA transcripts. The TCR CDR3 was subjected to a first round of RT-PCR using the HTBI primer set and the Qiagen OneStep RT-PCR kit. The public reads were reanalyzed by TCRdb: fastp trimming at Q25, MiXCR alignment, in-frame beta chains only. All rows with the same CDR3 protein become a single entry with the most common DNA and genes. Present in this sample are more than 500,000 distinct CDR3 sequences, roughly 15% of which were seen just once. The ten top clones hold around 4% of the sample. The source material was blood. The receptors shown here come from a woman in her twenties or thirties with Graves' hyperthyroidism.

This clonotype was seen a few times. V and J are TRBV3-1 and TRBJ2-5; TRBD2 agrees at 11 bases. The CDR3 runs 17 residues. From germline, CDR1 is LGHDT and CDR2 YNNKEL (reference sequence). Unmatched junction bases numbered 8, after V lost 0 bases and J lost 5 bases. In DNA, the CDR3 is TGTGCCAGCAGCCAAGACGTCGATAGCGGGAGGGCCGAGACCCAGTACTTC. Amino acids: CASSQDVDSGRAETQYF.

This clonotype was observed at least ten times. The V gene is TRBV28, the J gene TRBJ1-1; 8 bases align to TRBD1. The CDR3 sequence is 15 residues long. V shed 5 bases, J shed 6 bases, and the junction held 11 bases outside the gene matches. Germline-derived CDR1 and CDR2 are MDHEN and SYDVKM. The CDR3 DNA reads TGTGCCAGCAGTGCGAAAGGACAGGGCCTTCCTGAAGCTTTCTTT. Translated, it gives CASSAKGQGLPEAFF. Based on the CDR3 plus reference TRBV28 and TRBJ1-1, the full variable domain is DVKVTQSSRYLVKRTGEKVFLECVQDMDHENMFWYRQDPGLGLRLIYFSYDVKMKEKGDIPEGYSVSREKKERFSLILESASTNQTSMYLCASSAKGQGLPEAFFGQGTRLTVV.

In this sample, this clonotype turned up many times. V gene TRBV6-5 combines with J gene TRBJ2-1; D is unclear. This CDR3 has 15 residues. Germline assignment: CDR1 MNHEY and CDR2 SVGAGI. V lost 1 base and J 1 base, leaving 8 bases between the germline ends. This CDR3 is CASSYLGASYNEQFF. CDR3 coding DNA: TGTGCCAGCAGTTACTTGGGCGCTTCCTACAATGAGCAGTTCTTC.

The sample holds many counts of this clonotype. The CDR3 sequence: CASSLEEGASLHF. In DNA form, the CDR3 reads TGTGCCAGCAGCTTAGAGGAGGGGGCTTCCCTCCACTTT. The chain joins TRBV7-9 to TRBJ1-6; 7 positions match TRBD1. The germline V gene has CDR1 SEHNR and CDR2 FQNEAQ (reference sequence). Trimming cost V 1 base and J 14 bases; bases outside gene matches: 5. The CDR3 length is 13 residues.

This clonotype has just a few counts. The chain couples TRBV27 to TRBJ2-2; D not resolved. The CDR3 runs 14 residues. Germline lookup yields CDR1 MNHEY and CDR2 SMNVEV (reference sequence). V lost 3 bases and J lost 4, with 9 bases in between. CDR3 sequence: CASSLRTSTGELFF. CDR3 nucleotides: TGTGCCAGCAGTTTGCGAACATCCACCGGGGAGCTGTTTTTT.

The chain recombines TRBV5-6 with TRBJ2-4; weak D call: TRBD2 (7 bases). CDR1 is SGHDT and CDR2 is YYEEEE in the germline V gene. V was clipped by 3 bases and J by 5 bases, with 12 bases between them. CDR3 length equals 14 residues. Written as DNA, the CDR3 is TGTGCCAGCAGCTGGGGGGGCCCCCAAAACATTCAGTACTTC. It is translated as CASSWGGPQNIQYF. The whole variable domain, filled in from reference TRBV5-6 and TRBJ2-4, reads DAGVTQSPTHLIKTRGQQVTLRCSPKSGHDTVSWYQQALGQGPQFIFQYYEEEERQRGNFPDRFSGHQFPNYSSELNVNALLLGDSALYLCASSWGGPQNIQYFGAGTRLSVL.

This clonotype was detected ten times or more. The chain employs TRBV11-2 and TRBJ2-1; D unresolved. The CDR3 covers 14 residues. Germline CDR1 and CDR2: SGHAT and FQNNGV. Trimming removed 1 base at V and 5 bases at J, with 9 bases between. DNA of the CDR3: TGTGCCAGCAGCTTAGGTAGTTCCGACAATGAGCAGTTCTTC. Its protein product is CASSLGSSDNEQFF.

This clonotype was counted at least ten times. The V gene is TRBV10-3, the J gene TRBJ2-5; 12 bases are shared with TRBD1. This CDR3 comprises 15 residues. The V segment lost 5 bases and the J segment 5 bases; nucleotides outside the gene matches: 6. The germline V gene encodes CDR1 ENHRY and CDR2 SYGVKD. The CDR3: CAISLGTGGLETQYF. The CDR3 nucleotides are TGTGCCATCAGTCTAGGGACAGGGGGCCTGGAGACCCAGTACTTC.

The DNA of the CDR3 is TGCAGTGCTAGACCTTTGGGAGGGAAAGTATTCGAGCAGTACTTC. Translated, it gives CSARPLGGKVFEQYF. The gene calls are TRBV20-1 and TRBJ2-7; TRBD2 agrees at 7 bases. V trimming: 2 bases; J trimming: 6 bases; junction bases outside the gene matches: 13. The CDR3 length is 15 residues. Germline lookup yields CDR1 DFQATT and CDR2 SNEGSKA (reference sequence).

This clonotype was seen ten or more times. The CDR3, as DNA: TGCGCCAGCAGCGATACTAGCGGGAGCTACGAGCAGTACTTC. Its protein product is CASSDTSGSYEQYF. This sequence joins TRBV5-1 and TRBJ2-7; 11 bases match TRBD2. Germline assignment: CDR1 SGHRS and CDR2 YFSETQ. The CDR3 length is 14 residues. V shed 4 bases, J shed 3 bases, and the junction held 3 bases outside the gene matches.

The genes are TRBV27 and TRBJ2-1; 9 bases match TRBD1. The CDR3 consists of 14 residues. The ends lost 4 bases at V and 8 bases at J; junction bases unmatched: 6. From germline, CDR1 is MNHEY and CDR2 SMNVEV (reference sequence). CDR3 sequence reads: CASSSVQGAYEQFF. In DNA, the CDR3 is TGTGCCAGCAGTTCCGTACAGGGGGCTTATGAGCAGTTCTTC.

This clonotype was seen a few times. The chain has TRBV6-2 or TRBV6-3 and TRBJ2-2; 8 nucleotides match TRBD1. Germline V gene sequence: CDR1 MNHEY, CDR2 SVGEGT. This CDR3 is 15 amino acids long. Germline trimming cut 5 bases from V and 1 base from J; bases unmatched to any gene: 3. CDR3 bases: TGTGCCAGCAGTCGTGACAGGGGGAACACCGGGGAGCTGTTTTTT. Amino acids: CASSRDRGNTGELFF.

Of note for this clonotype: This may come from a read error, since a much larger clone is one base off. V usage is TRBV5-1 and J usage is TRBJ2-2; the D is unclear. The CDR3 is 15 amino acids. V was clipped by 0 bases and J by 5 bases, with 11 bases between them. In germline, CDR1 is SGHRS, CDR2 YFSETQ. This CDR3 is CASSLEVRMTGELFF. The CDR3 coding sequence is TGCGCCAGCAGCTTGGAGGTCAGGATGACCGGGGAGCTGTTTTTT. The full variable domain, its missing parts supplied by reference TRBV5-1 and TRBJ2-2, is KAGVTQTPRYLIKTRGQQVTLSCSPISGHRSVSWYQQTPGQGLQFLFEYFSETQRNKGNFPGRFSGRQFSNSRSEMNVSTLELGDSALYLCASSLEVRMTGELFFGEGSRLTVL.

The chain recombines TRBV9 with TRBJ2-7; a weak D match, TRBD2 (6 bases). This CDR3 contains 14 residues. Germline CDR1 and CDR2: SGDLS and YYNGEE. V was pared by 1 base and J by 7 bases, with 15 bases between. The DNA of the CDR3 is TGTGCCAGCAGCGTAACCCCCTTGGGGGGAGAGCAGTACTTC. Its protein product is CASSVTPLGGEQYF.

The chain links TRBV19 to TRBJ2-1; 12 nucleotides agree with TRBD2. Germline V lookup: CDR1 LNHDA, CDR2 SQIVND (reference sequence). The CDR3 runs to 16 residues. Losses at the gene ends were 8 bases for V and 9 bases for J; bases not matched to a gene: 14. The CDR3 region has the DNA TGTGCCAGTGCCTTCCCTAGCGGGAGGGCCCATAGTGAGCAGTTCTTC. Its protein product is CASAFPSGRAHSEQFF. The full variable domain, completed using reference TRBV19 and TRBJ2-1, is DGGITQSPKYLFRKEGQNVTLSCEQNLNHDAMYWYRQDPGQGLRLIYYSQIVNDFQKGDIAEGYSVSREKKESFPLTVTSAQKNPTAFYLCASAFPSGRAHSEQFFGPGTRLTVL.

This clonotype was found many times. The chain combines TRBV27 with TRBJ1-2; 10 bases fit TRBD1. Trimming removed 6 bases from V and 7 bases from J; junction bases left unmatched: 2. Germline loops: CDR1 MNHEY, CDR2 SMNVEV (reference sequence). This CDR3 is 12 amino acids long. The CDR3 sequence is CASRTGGVGYTF. CDR3 DNA sequence: TGTGCCAGCAGGACAGGGGGCGTTGGCTACACCTTC.

In its sample, this clonotype was seen a few times. The J gene is TRBJ2-2, the V gene TRBV12-3 or TRBV12-4; maybe TRBD2 (6 bases). The CDR3 has 15 amino acids. The germline V and J ends were trimmed by 3 bases and 3 bases, with 11 bases remaining between them. CDR3 residues: CASSFGGRDTGELFF. DNA of the CDR3: TGTGCCAGCAGTTTCGGGGGAAGGGACACCGGGGAGCTGTTTTTT.

This clonotype was counted a few times. The chain carries TRBV29-1 and TRBJ2-2; TRBD2 might be the D (6 bases). This CDR3 contains 13 residues. V was trimmed by 3 bases and J by 1 base, leaving 6 bases between them. The germline V gene encodes CDR1 SQVTM and CDR2 ANQGSEA. The CDR3 spells CSVEGGNTGELFF. The CDR3, as DNA: TGCAGCGTTGAGGGGGGGAACACCGGGGAGCTGTTTTTT.

V and J are TRBV19 and TRBJ1-1, with TRBD1 matching over 7 bases. From germline, CDR1 is LNHDA and CDR2 SQIVND (reference sequence). The CDR3 loop spans 12 amino acids. V lost 3 bases, J lost 7 bases, and 2 bases stayed unmatched. CDR3: CASSIRGYEAFF. The CDR3 nucleotides are TGTGCCAGTAGTATCAGGGGGTATGAAGCTTTCTTT.

In its sample, this clonotype was seen many times. The rearrangement joins TRBV28 to TRBJ2-5, with D possibly being TRBD2 (6 bases). Germline V gene data show CDR1 as MDHEN and CDR2 as SYDVKM. The germline V and J ends were trimmed by 1 base and 5 bases, with 14 bases remaining between them. The CDR3 runs 15 residues. The CDR3 DNA follows: TGTGCCAGCAGTTTATCAGTGGGGGGACGGGAGACCCAGTACTTC. Protein product: CASSLSVGGRETQYF.